The T cell receptor beta chain under discussion was sequenced for a study of type 1 and type 2 diabetes patients. Study background: Donors were type 1 diabetes, type 2 diabetes, or nondiabetic controls. Magnetic bead positive selection isolated CD4+ or CD8+ T cells from PBMCs.

Ten or more counts support this clonotype. Amplification started from genomic DNA. The TCR beta CDR3 region was amplified using 30 forward and 13 reverse primers. TCRdb re-derived calls from the multiplex PCR reads in MiXCR, one entry per CDR3 protein. This table holds 250,000 to 300,000 distinct CDR3 sequences, around 47% found once. There are 13 residues in the CDR3. The V and J ends lost 7 bases and 1 base respectively, with 10 bases between them. Per the germline V gene, CDR1 is LNHDA and CDR2 is SQIVND (reference sequence). The specimen sequenced was peripheral blood mononuclear cells (PBMCs). This chain connects TRBV19 to TRBJ1-2; D gene uncertain. This clonotype originated in a young man with type 2 diabetes. The CDR3: CASNPTDNYGYTF. As DNA, the CDR3 is TGTGCCAGTAACCCGACGGATAACTATGGCTACACCTTC.